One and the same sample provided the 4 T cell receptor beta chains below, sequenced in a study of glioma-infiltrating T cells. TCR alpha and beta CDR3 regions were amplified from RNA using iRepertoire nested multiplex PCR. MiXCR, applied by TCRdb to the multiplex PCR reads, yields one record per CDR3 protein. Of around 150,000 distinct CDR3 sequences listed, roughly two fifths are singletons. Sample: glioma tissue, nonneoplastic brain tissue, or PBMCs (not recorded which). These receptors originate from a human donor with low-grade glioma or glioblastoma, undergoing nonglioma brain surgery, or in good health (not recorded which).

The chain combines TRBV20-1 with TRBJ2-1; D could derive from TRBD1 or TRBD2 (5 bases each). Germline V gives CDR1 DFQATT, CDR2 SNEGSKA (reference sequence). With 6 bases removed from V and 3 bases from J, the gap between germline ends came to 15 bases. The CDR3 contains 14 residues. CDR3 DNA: TGCAGTGCCATACGAGGGGCTAACTACAATGAGCAGTTCTTC. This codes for CSAIRGANYNEQFF.

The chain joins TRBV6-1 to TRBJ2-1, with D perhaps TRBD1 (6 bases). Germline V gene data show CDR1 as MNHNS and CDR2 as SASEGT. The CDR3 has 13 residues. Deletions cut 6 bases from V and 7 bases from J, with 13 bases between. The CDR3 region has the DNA TGTGCCAGCAGCTCACAGGGAACTAATGAGCAGTTCTTC. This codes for CASSSQGTNEQFF.

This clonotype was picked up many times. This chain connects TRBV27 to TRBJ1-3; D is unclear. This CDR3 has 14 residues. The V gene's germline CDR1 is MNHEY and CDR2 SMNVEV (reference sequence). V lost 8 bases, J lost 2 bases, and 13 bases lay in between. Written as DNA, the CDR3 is TGTGCCAGCGCAGCGGGGTTCCCTGGAAACACCATATATTTT. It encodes CASAAGFPGNTIYF.

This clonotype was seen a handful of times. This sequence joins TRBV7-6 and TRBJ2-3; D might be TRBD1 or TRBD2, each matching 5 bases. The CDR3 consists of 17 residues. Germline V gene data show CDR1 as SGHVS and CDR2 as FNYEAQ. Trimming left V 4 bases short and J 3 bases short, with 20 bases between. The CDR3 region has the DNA TGTGCCAGCAGCTCCGAGTTAGGGACGTTTAGGACAGATACGCAGTATTTT. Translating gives CASSSELGTFRTDTQYF.